The 9 T cell receptor beta chains below come from one sample, sequenced in a study of blood T cell repertoires in COVID-19. TCRdb's copy holds only in-frame clones and misses some; the assay was immunoSEQ multiplex PCR. The sample includes 98,000 or so clones, 65% to 90% seen only once; the top ten take about 5%. Input material: peripheral blood. These receptor sequences come from a man aged 55 to 70 with acute or convalescent COVID-19.

This clone was detected only once. V gene TRBV19 combines with J gene TRBJ1-1; TRBD1 might be the D (6 bases). V was shortened by 0 bases and J by 1 base, with 12 bases between the two germline ends. CDR3 length equals 16 residues. CDR1 LNHDA and CDR2 SQIVND come from the germline V gene (reference sequence). CDR3 DNA: TGTGCCAGTAGTATAGATTCCAGGGGTTGGAACACTGAAGCTTTCTTT. It yields the protein CASSIDSRGWNTEAFF.

For this clone: Germline and junction disagree at one end, which may indicate a read error. This chain connects TRBV6-5 to TRBJ2-4, with D maybe TRBD2 (6 bases). The CDR3 is 15 residues long. Germline V gene lookup returns CDR1 MNHEY and CDR2 SVGAGI. The CDR3 sequence: CASSPRGGTKNIQYF. CDR3 sequence (DNA): TGTGCCAGCAGTCCCCGGGGCGGGACCAAGAACATTCAGTACTTC.

The chain carries TRBV10-3 and TRBJ2-1; D might be TRBD2 (7 bases). Germline lookup yields CDR1 ENHRY and CDR2 SYGVKD. Trimming shortened V by 10 bases and J by 2 bases, and 15 bases separated the two germline ends. This CDR3 comprises 14 residues. The CDR3: CARGGLDTYNEQFF. The CDR3 nucleotides read TGTGCCAGGGGGGGGCTAGATACCTACAATGAGCAGTTCTTC.

V gene TRBV18 combines with J gene TRBJ1-3; 7 bases match TRBD1. Germline values: CDR1 KGHSH, CDR2 LQKENI. J was trimmed by 0 bases and V by 3 bases; bases with no gene match: 5. The CDR3 covers 16 residues. In DNA form, the CDR3 reads TGTGCCAGCTCACCGGACAGGCAGAGCTCTGGAAACACCATATATTTT. This translates into CASSPDRQSSGNTIYF.

This clone was counted only a few times. The chain recombines TRBV5-1 with TRBJ1-2; TRBD1 aligns across 7 bases. Looked up from germline, CDR1 is SGHRS and CDR2 is YFSETQ. This CDR3 is 15 amino acids long. The V segment lost 1 base and the J segment 7 bases; nucleotides outside the gene matches: 10. CDR3: CASSLLGQRSVGYTF. The CDR3 coding sequence is TGCGCCAGCAGCTTGTTGGGACAGAGGTCCGTTGGCTACACCTTC.

V is TRBV7-2 and J is TRBJ1-1; D remains ambiguous. Germline loops: CDR1 SGHTA, CDR2 FQGNSA. The germline V and J ends were trimmed by 1 base and 1 base, with 7 bases remaining between them. This CDR3 comprises 14 residues. The CDR3: CASSLVLRNTEAFF. The CDR3 nucleotides are TGTGCCAGCAGCTTAGTTCTCCGGAACACTGAAGCTTTCTTT.

This sequence joins TRBV6-5 and TRBJ1-4, with D possibly being TRBD1 (5 bases). The germline V gene has CDR1 MNHEY and CDR2 SVGAGI. Trimming left V 8 bases short and J 2 bases short, with 12 bases between. CDR3 length: 14 amino acids. This chain's CDR3 is CASGVGGTNEKLFF. Here the CDR3 DNA reads TGTGCCAGCGGGGTTGGGGGGACTAATGAAAAACTGTTTTTT.

This clone has just a few counts. The gene calls are TRBV6-5 and TRBJ1-1; TRBD1 agrees at 9 bases. The CDR3 has 15 residues. Looked up from germline, CDR1 is MNHEY and CDR2 is SVGAGI. V dropped 0 bases and J dropped 9; count of bases not matched to a gene: 8. The CDR3 DNA sequence: TGTGCCAGCAGTTACTCGTCCGGGACAGGGATAAAAGCTTTCTTT. Encoded protein: CASSYSSGTGIKAFF.

This sequence joins TRBV19 and TRBJ2-3, with 13 bases aligning to TRBD2. V gave up 4 bases and J gave up 4 bases; unmatched junction bases: 8. The CDR3 sequence is 17 residues long. Germline V gene lookup returns CDR1 LNHDA and CDR2 SQIVND (reference sequence). The CDR3, as DNA: TGTGCCAGTAGTAGGGGGACTAGCGGGATGGGACCAGATACGCAGTATTTT. Its translation is CASSRGTSGMGPDTQYF. The entire variable domain, with the rest obtained from reference TRBV19 and TRBJ2-3, is as follows: DGGITQSPKYLFRKEGQNVTLSCEQNLNHDAMYWYRQDPGQGLRLIYYSQIVNDFQKGDIAEGYSVSREKKESFPLTVTSAQKNPTAFYLCASSRGTSGMGPDTQYFGPGTRLTVL.